One and the same sample provided the 12 T cell receptor beta chains below, sequenced in a study of blood T cell repertoires in COVID-19 (dated by TCRdb to the early 2020s). The library was obtained by the immunoSEQ multiplex PCR assay. TCRdb carries this immuneACCESS record with in-frame sequences only. Its versions omit some clonotypes, under half of them owing to an unresolved V gene in the studies checked, with the rest unexplained. The sample table shows around 200,000 clones, and 87% are seen once. Roughly 2% of the sample belongs to the ten largest clones. Material: peripheral blood. The source is a man in his forties with active or convalescent COVID-19.

The chain links TRBV27 to TRBJ2-7; 7 nucleotides align to TRBD2. The CDR3 covers 13 residues. Germline V gene lookup returns CDR1 MNHEY and CDR2 SMNVEV (reference sequence). Trimming at V came to 7 bases and at J to 6 bases, leaving 9 bases not matched to a gene. CDR3 bases: TGTGCCAGCACCACTGGGGGGGGTGGCGAGCAGTACTTC. Amino acids: CASTTGGGGEQYF.

The chain recombines TRBV30 with TRBJ2-1; the match to TRBD2 covers 7 bases. The CDR3 totals 13 residues. Germline V gives CDR1 GTSNPN, CDR2 SVGIG (reference sequence). V trimming: 0 bases; J trimming: 15 bases; junction bases outside the gene matches: 11. CDR3 coding DNA: TGTGCCTGGAGTGTTCGGCTCCGCGGGAGTGTGTTCTTC. Amino acid sequence: CAWSVRLRGSVFF.

Only a few counts were recorded for this clone. The chain recombines TRBV9 with TRBJ1-1; TRBD1 is a possible D gene (6 bases). The CDR3 spans 11 residues. The germline CDR1 and CDR2 sequences are SGDLS and YYNGEE. Trimming pared 4 bases from V and 10 bases from J, leaving 11 bases between. CDR3 nucleotide sequence: TGTGCCAGCAGCCCCAAGGACAGAGCTTTCTTT. It is translated as CASSPKDRAFF.

The rearrangement links TRBV5-1 to TRBJ2-3; 13 nucleotides line up with TRBD2. The germline V gene has CDR1 SGHRS and CDR2 YFSETQ. V lost 2 bases and J lost 4; bases outside the gene matches: 1. This CDR3 comprises 15 residues. The CDR3 region is CASSLTSGGADTQYF. The DNA of the CDR3 is TGCGCCAGCAGCTTAACTAGCGGGGGGGCAGATACGCAGTATTTT.

DNA for the CDR3: TGTGCCAGCAGCCCCGACAGGGTCTCAGTATTCTACACCTTC. Its translation is CASSPDRVSVFYTF. The rearrangement links TRBV9 to TRBJ1-2; TRBD1 matches at 7 bases. Trimming took 4 bases from V and 10 from J; bases not matched to a gene: 13. The germline V gene encodes CDR1 SGDLS and CDR2 YYNGEE. The CDR3 sequence is 14 residues long.

The chain is built from TRBV25-1 and TRBJ1-4; 7 bases map to TRBD1. CDR3 length: 15 residues. V lost 4 bases and J lost 7; bases outside the gene matches: 9. The germline V gene has CDR1 MGHDK and CDR2 SYGVNS. The CDR3 spells CASSASTGFGEKLFF. The CDR3 DNA reads as TGTGCCAGCAGTGCCTCGACAGGGTTCGGTGAAAAACTGTTTTTT.

The chain combines TRBV11-2 with TRBJ1-1; D unclear. Germline loops: CDR1 SGHAT, CDR2 FQNNGV. Trimming removed 6 bases at V and 8 bases at J, with 10 bases between. This CDR3 is 11 amino acids long. CDR3 coding DNA: TGTGCCAGCAGACTGTATTCCGAAGCTTTCTTT. Protein sequence: CASRLYSEAFF. Drawing the rest from reference TRBV11-2 and TRBJ1-1, the complete variable domain is EAGVAQSPRYKIIEKRQSVAFWCNPISGHATLYWYQQILGQGPKLLIQFQNNGVVDDSQLPKDRFSAERLKGVDSTLKIQPAKLEDSAVYLCASRLYSEAFFGQGTRLTVV.

This clone was observed a single time. This rearrangement joins TRBV29-1 to TRBJ1-2; TRBD1 matches at 9 bases. Germline V gene data show CDR1 as SQVTM and CDR2 as ANQGSEA. CDR3 length equals 15 residues. Trimming at V came to 4 bases and at J to 4 bases, leaving 10 bases not matched to a gene. The CDR3 bases are TGCAGCGTTGTGAGTCTAGACAGGGGGTTCTATGGCTACACCTTC. Amino acid sequence: CSVVSLDRGFYGYTF.

This chain links TRBV6-5 with TRBJ1-1; 12 bases align to TRBD1. CDR3 length: 14 amino acids. With 0 bases clipped from V and 10 bases from J, the junction kept 3 bases outside the gene matches. The germline gives CDR1 MNHEY, CDR2 SVGAGI. CDR3 sequence reads: CASSYSRDRGRAFF. The CDR3 DNA sequence: TGTGCCAGCAGTTACTCGAGGGACAGGGGGCGAGCTTTCTTT.

The rearrangement links TRBV19 to TRBJ2-4; D unclear. The CDR3 consists of 17 residues. Trimming removed 1 base from V and 0 bases from J, with 13 bases in between. CDR1 is LNHDA and CDR2 is SQIVND in the germline V gene (reference sequence). The CDR3 DNA is TGTGCCAGTAGTATAGTTTGGCCAGAAAGAGCCAAAAACATTCAGTACTTC. Its translation: CASSIVWPERAKNIQYF.

The chain employs TRBV9 and TRBJ1-2; no reliable D call. The germline V and J ends were trimmed by 5 bases and 5 bases, with 22 bases remaining between them. CDR1 and CDR2 (germline): SGDLS, YYNGEE. CDR3 size: 16 residues. CDR3 in DNA: TGTGCCAGCAGTTACGAGTTGGACTCAGAGCCTTATGGCTACACCTTC. Translated: CASSYELDSEPYGYTF.

The chain joins TRBV5-4 to TRBJ2-2; D unresolved. V gave up 3 bases and J gave up 2 bases, with 11 bases separating them. This CDR3 comprises 15 residues. The germline CDR1 and CDR2 sequences are SGHNT and YYREEE (reference sequence). CDR3: CASSYAHTNTGELFF. CDR3 sequence (DNA): TGTGCCAGCAGCTATGCGCATACTAACACCGGGGAGCTGTTTTTT.